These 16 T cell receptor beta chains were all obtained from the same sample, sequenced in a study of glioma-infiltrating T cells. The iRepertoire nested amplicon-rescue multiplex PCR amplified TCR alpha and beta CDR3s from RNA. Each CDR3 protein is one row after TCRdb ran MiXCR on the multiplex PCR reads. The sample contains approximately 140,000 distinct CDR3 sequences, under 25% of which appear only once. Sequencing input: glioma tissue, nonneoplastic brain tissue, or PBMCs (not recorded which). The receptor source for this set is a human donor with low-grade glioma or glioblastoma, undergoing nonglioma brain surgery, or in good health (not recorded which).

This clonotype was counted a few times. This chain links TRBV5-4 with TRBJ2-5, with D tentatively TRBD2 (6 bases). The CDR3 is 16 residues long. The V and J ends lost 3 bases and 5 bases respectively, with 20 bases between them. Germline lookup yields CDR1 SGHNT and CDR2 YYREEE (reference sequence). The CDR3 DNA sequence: TGTGCCAGCAGCTCCCCGAGCGTGGTAGGAGGGGAGACCCAGTACTTC. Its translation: CASSSPSVVGGETQYF.

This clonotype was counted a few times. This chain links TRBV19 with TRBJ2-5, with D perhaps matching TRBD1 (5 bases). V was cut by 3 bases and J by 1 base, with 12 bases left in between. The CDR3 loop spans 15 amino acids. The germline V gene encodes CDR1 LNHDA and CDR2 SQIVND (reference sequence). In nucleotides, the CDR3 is TGTGCCAGTAGTATTGGGCAGGGCTCCCAAGAGACCCAGTACTTC. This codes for CASSIGQGSQETQYF.

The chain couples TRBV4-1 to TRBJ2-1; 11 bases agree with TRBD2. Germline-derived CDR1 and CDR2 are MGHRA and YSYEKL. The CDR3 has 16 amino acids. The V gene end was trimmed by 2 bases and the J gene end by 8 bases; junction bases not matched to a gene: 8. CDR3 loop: CASSQPDSGGAHEQFF. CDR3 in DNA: TGCGCCAGCAGCCAACCTGATAGCGGGGGGGCTCATGAGCAGTTCTTC.

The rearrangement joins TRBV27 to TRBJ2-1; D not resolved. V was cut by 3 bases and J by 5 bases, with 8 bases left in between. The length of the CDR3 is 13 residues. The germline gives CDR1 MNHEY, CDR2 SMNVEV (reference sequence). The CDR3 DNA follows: TGTGCCAGCAGTTTTACAGAGGACAATGAGCAGTTCTTC. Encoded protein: CASSFTEDNEQFF.

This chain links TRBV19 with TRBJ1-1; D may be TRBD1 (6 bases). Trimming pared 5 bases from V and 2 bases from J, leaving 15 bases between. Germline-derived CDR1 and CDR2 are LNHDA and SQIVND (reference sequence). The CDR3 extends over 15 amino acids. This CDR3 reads CASSQYWGGNTEAFF. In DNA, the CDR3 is TGTGCCAGTAGTCAGTATTGGGGGGGCAACACTGAAGCTTTCTTT.

The CDR3 sequence: CASSEPGQKLYV. CDR3 DNA: TGCGCCAGCAGTGAGCCGGGACAGAAGCTGTACGTC. The V gene is TRBV10-1, the J gene TRBJ2-7; 7 bases line up with TRBD1. CDR1 WNHNN and CDR2 SYGVQD come from the germline V gene (reference sequence). J gave up 12 bases and V 2 bases, and 7 bases lay outside the gene matches. The CDR3 extends over 12 amino acids.

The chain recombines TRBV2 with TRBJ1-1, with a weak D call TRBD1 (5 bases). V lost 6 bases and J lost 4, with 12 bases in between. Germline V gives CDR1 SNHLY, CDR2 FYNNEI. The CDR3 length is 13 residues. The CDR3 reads CASSPQVGTEAFF. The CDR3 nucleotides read TGTGCCAGCAGCCCACAGGTGGGCACTGAAGCTTTCTTT. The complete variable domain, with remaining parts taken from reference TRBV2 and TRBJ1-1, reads EPEVTQTPSHQVTQMGQEVILRCVPISNHLYFYWYRQILGQKVEFLVSFYNNEISEKSEIFDDQFSVERPDGSNFTLKIRSTKLEDSAMYFCASSPQVGTEAFFGQGTRLTVV.

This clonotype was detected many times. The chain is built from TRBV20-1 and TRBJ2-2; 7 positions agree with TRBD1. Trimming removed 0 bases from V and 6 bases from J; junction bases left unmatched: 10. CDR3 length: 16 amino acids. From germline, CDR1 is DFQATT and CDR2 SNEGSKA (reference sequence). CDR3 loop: CSARDPRQGRSGELFF. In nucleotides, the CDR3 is TGCAGTGCTAGAGACCCCCGACAGGGTCGGTCCGGGGAGCTGTTTTTT.

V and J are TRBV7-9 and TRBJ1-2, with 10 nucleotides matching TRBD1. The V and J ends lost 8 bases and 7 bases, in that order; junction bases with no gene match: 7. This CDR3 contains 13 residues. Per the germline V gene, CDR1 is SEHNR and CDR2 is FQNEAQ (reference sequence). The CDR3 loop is CASLGTGVSGYTF. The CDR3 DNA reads TGTGCCAGCCTTGGGACAGGGGTCTCTGGCTACACCTTC.

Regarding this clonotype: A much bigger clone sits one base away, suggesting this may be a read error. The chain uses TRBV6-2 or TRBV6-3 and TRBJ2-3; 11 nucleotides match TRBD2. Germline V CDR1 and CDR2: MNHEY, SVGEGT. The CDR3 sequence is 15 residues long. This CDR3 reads CTSSSLAGGADTQYF. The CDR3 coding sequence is TGTACCAGCAGTTCTCTAGCGGGGGGAGCAGATACGCAGTATTTT.

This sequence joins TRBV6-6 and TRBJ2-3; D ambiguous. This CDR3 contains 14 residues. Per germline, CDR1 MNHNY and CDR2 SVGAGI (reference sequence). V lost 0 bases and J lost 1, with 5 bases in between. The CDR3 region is CASSYSIGTDTQYF. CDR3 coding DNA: TGTGCCAGCAGTTACTCGATCGGCACAGATACGCAGTATTTT.

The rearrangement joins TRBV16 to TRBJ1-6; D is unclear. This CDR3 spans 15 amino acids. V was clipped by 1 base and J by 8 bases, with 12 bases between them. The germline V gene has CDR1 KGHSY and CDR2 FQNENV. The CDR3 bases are TGTGCCAGCAGCCAATGGTCACTTCAGGATTCACCCCTCCACTTT. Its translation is CASSQWSLQDSPLHF.

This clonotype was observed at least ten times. The CDR3 sequence: CATRRSTDTQYF. The CDR3 nucleotides read TGTGCCACCCGTCGCAGCACAGATACGCAGTATTTT. The J gene is TRBJ2-3, the V gene TRBV28, with D unclear. Trimming left V 10 bases short and J 0 bases short, with 8 bases between. Germline CDR1 is MDHEN and CDR2 is SYDVKM. The CDR3 extends over 12 amino acids.

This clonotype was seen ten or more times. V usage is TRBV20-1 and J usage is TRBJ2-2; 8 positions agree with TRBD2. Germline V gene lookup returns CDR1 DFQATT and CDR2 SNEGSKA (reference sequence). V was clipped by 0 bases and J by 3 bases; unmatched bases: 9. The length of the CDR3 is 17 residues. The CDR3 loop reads CSARDPTSGGYTGELFF. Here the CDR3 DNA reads TGCAGTGCTAGAGATCCCACTAGCGGAGGATACACCGGGGAGCTGTTTTTT.

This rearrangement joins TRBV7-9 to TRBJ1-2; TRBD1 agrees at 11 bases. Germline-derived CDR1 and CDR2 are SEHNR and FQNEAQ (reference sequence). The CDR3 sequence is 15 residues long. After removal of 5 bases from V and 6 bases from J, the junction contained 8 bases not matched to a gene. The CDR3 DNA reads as TGTGCCAGCAGCCGGTCCGGGACAGGGGGAGATGGCTACACCTTC. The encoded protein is CASSRSGTGGDGYTF.

DNA for the CDR3: TGTGCCAGCAGCTTAACACTAGCGGGGGACTACACCGGGGAGCTGTTTTTT. It codes for CASSLTLAGDYTGELFF. The chain joins TRBV7-6 to TRBJ2-2, with 11 bases that match TRBD2. CDR3 length: 17 amino acids. The V segment lost 2 bases and the J segment 3 bases; nucleotides outside the gene matches: 5. Germline V CDR1 and CDR2: SGHVS, FNYEAQ.